The 13 T cell receptor beta chains in this list originate from one sample, sequenced in a study of T cells in Graves' hyperthyroidism and ophthalmopathy (dated by TCRdb to the late 2010s). The library was built by means of multiplex PCR. The sample was run on an Illumina HiSeq 2000. Amplification of TCR beta CDR3 regions was carried out from RNA transcripts. The first round of RT-PCR for the TCR CDR3 was performed with the HTBI primer set and the Qiagen OneStep RT-PCR kit. The public sequencing data were trimmed at Q25 with fastp and processed into clonotypes with MiXCR by TCRdb, which kept only in-frame beta chains. Identical CDR3 proteins give one entry, which carries the most common genes and DNA. The sample table records about 380,000 distinct CDR3 sequences; over 11% of these occur just once. Of the sample, 9.5% to 11% falls within the top ten clones. Sequences were obtained from blood. Receptor source: a woman in her sixties or seventies with Graves' hyperthyroidism.

This rearrangement joins TRBV7-9 to TRBJ2-3; the match to TRBD1 covers 7 bases. This CDR3 comprises 18 residues. CDR1 and CDR2 (germline): SEHNR, FQNEAQ (reference sequence). V shed 1 base, J shed 3 bases, and the junction held 13 bases outside the gene matches. CDR3 loop: CASSLVPLTGNRTDTQYF. The CDR3 DNA reads TGTGCCAGCAGCTTAGTTCCTTTGACAGGGAATAGGACAGATACGCAGTATTTT.

The gene calls are TRBV5-4 and TRBJ1-2; TRBD1 is a possible D gene (6 bases). Germline CDR1 and CDR2: SGHNT and YYREEE (reference sequence). V lost 4 bases and J 3 bases, leaving 13 bases between the germline ends. The CDR3 extends over 14 amino acids. The CDR3 loop is CASSPGGADYGYTF. As DNA, the CDR3 is TGTGCCAGCAGCCCGGGGGGCGCAGACTATGGCTACACCTTC. The full variable domain, its missing parts supplied by reference TRBV5-4 and TRBJ1-2, is ETGVTQSPTHLIKTRGQQVTLRCSSQSGHNTVSWYQQALGQGPQFIFQYYREEENGRGNFPPRFSGLQFPNYSSELNVNALELDDSALYLCASSPGGADYGYTFGSGTRLTVV.

This clonotype was recorded many times. The genes are TRBV5-1 and TRBJ1-4; D is ambiguous. CDR3 length equals 16 residues. The germline gives CDR1 SGHRS, CDR2 YFSETQ. Trimming cost V 0 bases and J 0 bases, with 9 bases left between them. The CDR3 DNA sequence: TGCGCCAGCAGCTTGGCCGCAGGTGCAACTAATGAAAAACTGTTTTTT. The encoded protein is CASSLAAGATNEKLFF. Looking up the rest from reference TRBV5-1 and TRBJ1-4 gives the full variable domain: KAGVTQTPRYLIKTRGQQVTLSCSPISGHRSVSWYQQTPGQGLQFLFEYFSETQRNKGNFPGRFSGRQFSNSRSEMNVSTLELGDSALYLCASSLAAGATNEKLFFGSGTQLSVL.

This clonotype was seen at least ten times. The chain is built from TRBV6-1 and TRBJ2-7; unclear D gene. Trimming pared 4 bases from V and 3 bases from J, leaving 7 bases between. In germline, CDR1 is MNHNS, CDR2 SASEGT. This CDR3 spans 12 amino acids. DNA of the CDR3: TGTGCCAGCAGTGGATACGGCTACGAGCAGTACTTC. Amino acids: CASSGYGYEQYF.

This clonotype was seen repeatedly, ten times or more. The V call is TRBV27, the J call TRBJ2-4; D is possibly TRBD1 (5 bases). V was shortened by 4 bases and J by 5 bases, with 12 bases between the two germline ends. This CDR3 is 14 amino acids long. From germline, CDR1 is MNHEY and CDR2 SMNVEV (reference sequence). This CDR3 is CASSYAGKENIQYF. The CDR3 DNA follows: TGTGCCAGCAGTTACGCAGGGAAGGAAAACATTCAGTACTTC.

This clonotype was counted ten times or more. The chain recombines TRBV5-1 with TRBJ2-3; 11 nucleotides align to TRBD2. Per the germline V gene, CDR1 is SGHRS and CDR2 is YFSETQ. This CDR3 has 16 amino acids. J lost 4 bases, V lost 1 base, and 5 bases had no gene match. The chain's CDR3 is CASSLPTSGSPDTQYF. CDR3 bases: TGCGCCAGCAGCTTGCCCACTAGCGGGAGCCCAGATACGCAGTATTTT.

The sample holds many counts of this clonotype. The rearrangement uses TRBV12-3 or TRBV12-4 and TRBJ2-7; D is undetermined. V was pared by 3 bases and J by 6 bases, with 9 bases between. The CDR3 spans 12 residues. Written as DNA, the CDR3 is TGTGCCAGCAGTTTGTTGCTGGGCGAGCAGTACTTC. This sequence encodes CASSLLLGEQYF.

In this sample, this clonotype turned up many times. The V and J genes are TRBV28 and TRBJ2-7; TRBD2 aligns across 9 bases. CDR3 size: 15 residues. Germline trimming cut 3 bases from V and 6 bases from J; bases unmatched to any gene: 9. The germline gives CDR1 MDHEN, CDR2 SYDVKM. The CDR3 sequence: CASSFVQSGRFEQYF. The DNA of the CDR3 is TGTGCCAGCAGTTTCGTCCAGAGCGGGAGGTTCGAGCAGTACTTC.

This clonotype was observed a handful of times. CDR3 residues: CAISESGYEQYF. The CDR3 nucleotides are TGTGCCATCAGTGAAAGTGGGTACGAGCAGTACTTC. The chain uses TRBV10-3 and TRBJ2-7; D is uncertain. V shed 3 bases and J shed 4 bases, with 7 bases lying between them. This CDR3 region has 12 residues. Germline CDR1 is ENHRY and CDR2 is SYGVKD.

The chain has TRBV30 and TRBJ1-2, with unresolved D. V was shortened by 4 bases and J by 4 bases, with 13 bases between the two germline ends. CDR1 is GTSNPN, CDR2 SVGIG, per germline (reference sequence). This CDR3 is 13 amino acids long. The CDR3 reads CAWTSGGSYGYTF. The CDR3 nucleotides read TGTGCCTGGACATCGGGTGGGAGCTATGGCTACACCTTC. Drawing the rest from reference TRBV30 and TRBJ1-2, the complete variable domain is SQTIHQWPATLVQPVGSPLSLECTVEGTSNPNLYWYRQAAGRGLQLLFYSVGIGQISSEVPQNLSASRPQDRQFILSSKKLLLSDSGFYLCAWTSGGSYGYTFGSGTRLTVV.

The chain couples TRBV19 to TRBJ2-3; weak D call: TRBD2 (6 bases). Germline V gives CDR1 LNHDA, CDR2 SQIVND (reference sequence). The CDR3 consists of 15 residues. V shed 4 bases and J shed 1 base, with 12 bases lying between them. CDR3 region: CASSKEGRGTDTQYF. In DNA, the CDR3 is TGTGCCAGTAGTAAGGAGGGGCGGGGCACAGATACGCAGTATTTT.

V gene TRBV7-2 combines with J gene TRBJ1-4; 8 nucleotides agree with TRBD1. CDR1 is SGHTA, CDR2 FQGNSA, per germline. The CDR3 spans 15 residues. V gave up 3 bases and J gave up 7 bases; unmatched junction bases: 7. For the CDR3, the DNA is TGTGCCAGCAGCTTCCAGACAGGGGTTGTTGAAAAACTGTTTTTT. Amino acid sequence: CASSFQTGVVEKLFF.

Many counts were recorded for this clonotype. The CDR3 loop is CATGIRGGRGHEQYF. In nucleotides, the CDR3 is TGTGCCACCGGTATTCGAGGAGGTAGAGGTCACGAGCAGTACTTC. The V gene is TRBV24-1, the J gene TRBJ2-7, with D possibly matching TRBD2 (5 bases). The germline V gene encodes CDR1 KGHDR and CDR2 SFDVKD. This CDR3 contains 15 residues. V shed 9 bases and J shed 5 bases, with 22 bases lying between them.